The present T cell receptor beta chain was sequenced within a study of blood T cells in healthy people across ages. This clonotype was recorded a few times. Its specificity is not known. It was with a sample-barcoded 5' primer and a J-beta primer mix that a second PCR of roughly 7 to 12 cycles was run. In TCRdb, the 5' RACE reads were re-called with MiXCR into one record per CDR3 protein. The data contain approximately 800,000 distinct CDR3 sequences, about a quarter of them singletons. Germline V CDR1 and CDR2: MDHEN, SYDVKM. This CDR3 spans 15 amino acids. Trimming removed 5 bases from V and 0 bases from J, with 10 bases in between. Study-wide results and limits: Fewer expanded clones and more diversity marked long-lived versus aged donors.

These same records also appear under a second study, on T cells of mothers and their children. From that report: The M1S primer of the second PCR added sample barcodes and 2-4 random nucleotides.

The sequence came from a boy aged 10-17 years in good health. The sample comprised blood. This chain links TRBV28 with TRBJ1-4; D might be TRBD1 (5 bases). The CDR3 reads CASSPYRSTNEKLFF. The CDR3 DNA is TGTGCCAGCAGTCCCTACAGGTCAACTAATGAAAAACTGTTTTTT.